This TCR beta chain was sequenced in a study of T-cell reconstitution after alpha-beta-depleted transplantation in children. This clonotype was detected only a few times. The germline gene is not matched at one end of the junction; a read error may be the cause. Unique molecular identifiers featured in how the TCRbeta library was prepared. TCRdb redid the calling of the PCR reads with MiXCR, one entry per CDR3 protein. Of hundreds of thousands of distinct CDR3 sequences in the sample, more than 9% were seen once. Germline V gene data show CDR1 as MGHRA and CDR2 as YSYEKL. This CDR3 spans 14 amino acids.

The gene calls are TRBV4-1 and TRBJ1-2, with D tentatively TRBD1 (6 bases). Sequencing was performed on PBMCs from the stem cell graft donor, taken from the stem cell graft. The clonotype comes from a human donor who donated a stem cell graft to a child with acute myeloid leukemia. CDR3 bases: TGCGCCAGCAGCCAAAATGTCTGGGACAACCTTATATCCTTC. The encoded protein is CASSQNVWDNLISF.